The rows below give T cell receptor beta chains drawn from one sample of a study of cytotoxic CD8 clonotypes in ibrutinib-treated CLL. TCRdb keeps only in-frame clones here, not all; method: immunoSEQ multiplex PCR. Here the sample spans about 72,000 clones, roughly two thirds being singletons. The sample here was PBMCs, taken after 12 months of ibrutinib treatment. These receptors all come from a human donor with chronic lymphocytic leukemia. Each CDR3 is given with its conserved first and last residue. A D gene is named only where the DNA matches it firmly. Only part of the rows carry a size: once, few, many, or a class if the clone is expanded.

V	J	D	size	CDR3	DNA
TRBV2	TRBJ2-7	NA	NA	CASIAGTYEQYF	TGTGCCAGCATTGCCGGAACCTACGAGCAGTACTTC
TRBV7-2	TRBJ2-3	TRBD2	NA	CASSLSGATTDTQYF	TGTGCCAGCAGCTTAAGCGGGGCGACCACAGATACGCAGTATTTT
TRBV7-6	TRBJ2-7	TRBD1	NA	CASRDRGSYEQYF	TGTGCCAGCCGGGACAGGGGTTCCTACGAGCAGTACTTC
TRBV5-1	TRBJ2-7	TRBD2	NA	CASSSQLTSGGSEQYF	TGCGCCAGCAGCTCACAACTGACTAGCGGGGGCTCCGAGCAGTACTTC
TRBV5-4	TRBJ1-2	NA	NA	CASGGGLDYGYTF	TGTGCCAGTGGGGGTGGGCTCGACTATGGCTACACCTTC
TRBV19	TRBJ1-4	NA	NA	CASSIQGRGVDEKLFF	TGTGCCAGTAGTATACAGGGGAGAGGAGTGGATGAAAAACTGTTTTTT
TRBV9	TRBJ1-6	TRBD1	NA	CASTPLDRGSPLHF	TGTGCCAGCACCCCCTTGGACAGGGGCTCACCCCTCCACTTT
TRBV5-1	TRBJ2-3	TRBD1	NA	CASRETGGPDTQYF	TGCGCCAGCAGAGAGACAGGGGGCCCAGATACGCAGTATTTT
TRBV4-1	TRBJ1-1	NA	NA	CASSLTGPGSEAFF	TGCGCCAGCAGCCTCACAGGGCCAGGGTCTGAAGCTTTCTTT
TRBV11-3	TRBJ2-1	TRBD2	NA	CASSLRLAGVNEQFF	TGTGCCAGCAGCTTGAGACTAGCGGGGGTGAATGAGCAGTTCTTC
TRBV5-4	TRBJ2-5	TRBD2	NA	CASSQGLAGGQYF	TGTGCCAGCAGCCAGGGACTAGCGGGGGGGCAATACTTC
TRBV5-5	TRBJ2-3	NA	NA	CANSLAGQITDTQYF	TGTGCCAACAGCTTGGCCGGGCAGATCACAGATACGCAGTATTTT
TRBV19	TRBJ1-2	NA	once	CASSILGGDYYGYTF	TGTGCCAGTAGTATTCTGGGGGGTGACTACTATGGCTACACCTTC
TRBV5-4	TRBJ2-1	TRBD1	NA	CASSLPHRGRNNEQFF	TGTGCCAGCAGCTTACCCCACAGGGGGCGAAACAATGAGCAGTTCTTC
TRBV12-5	TRBJ2-7	NA	NA	CASGKTAVVYEQYF	TGTGCTAGTGGCAAGACAGCGGTTGTCTACGAGCAGTACTTC
TRBV6-6	TRBJ1-4	TRBD1	NA	CASSYRTGEKLFF	TGTGCCAGCAGTTACCGGACAGGGGAAAAACTGTTTTTT
TRBV4-1	TRBJ2-7	NA	NA	CASSQSRQGGEQYF	TGCGCCAGCAGCCAATCTCGGCAGGGAGGCGAGCAGTACTTC
TRBV6-6	TRBJ1-6	TRBD1	NA	CASRQQGTNSPLHF	TGTGCCAGCAGACAACAGGGGACTAATTCACCCCTCCACTTT
TRBV29-1	TRBJ1-2	NA	few	CSVARGDGYTF	TGCAGCGTTGCCAGGGGCGATGGCTACACCTTC
TRBV6-5	TRBJ1-1	NA	NA	CASGFRRNTEAFF	TGTGCCAGCGGTTTCAGGAGAAACACTGAAGCTTTCTTT
TRBV4-1	TRBJ2-3	TRBD2	NA	CASSHKLSGRTDTQYF	TGCGCCAGCAGCCACAAGCTTAGCGGGAGGACAGATACGCAGTATTTT
TRBV5-1	TRBJ2-3	TRBD1	NA	CASSFGTASTDTQYF	TGCGCCAGCAGCTTTGGGACAGCTAGCACAGATACGCAGTATTTT
TRBV28	TRBJ1-2	NA	NA	CASSFHGLYGYTF	TGTGCCAGCAGTTTCCACGGGTTATATGGCTACACCTTC
TRBV6-6	TRBJ2-3	TRBD1	NA	CASTGTGLVTQYF	TGTGCCAGCACGGGGACAGGGTTGGTTACGCAGTATTTT
TRBV29-1	TRBJ1-1	TRBD1	NA	CSARGQAPMNTEAFF	TGCAGCGCCAGGGGACAGGCCCCAATGAACACTGAAGCTTTCTTT
TRBV29-1	TRBJ2-7	TRBD1	NA	CSASTGTDYGRGEQYF	TGCAGCGCAAGCACCGGGACAGATTACGGTCGAGGCGAGCAGTACTTC
TRBV6-6	TRBJ1-2	NA	once	CASTLVASYGYTF	TGTGCCAGCACCCTCGTAGCCTCTTATGGCTACACCTTC
TRBV5-6	TRBJ1-3	TRBD1	NA	CASSLRTGVSGNTIYF	TGTGCCAGCAGCTTGCGGACAGGGGTCTCTGGAAACACCATATATTTT
TRBV2	TRBJ2-5	TRBD2	NA	CASSRRLAGDQETQYF	TGTGCCAGCAGTAGACGACTAGCGGGGGACCAAGAGACCCAGTACTTC
TRBV5-8	TRBJ2-5	TRBD1	few	CASSWGQYQETQYF	TGTGCCAGCAGCTGGGGACAGTACCAAGAGACCCAGTACTTC
TRBV30	TRBJ2-7	TRBD1	NA	CAWSAGQGAGEQYF	TGTGCCTGGAGTGCTGGACAGGGGGCCGGCGAGCAGTACTTC
TRBV18	TRBJ2-1	NA	NA	CASSFTGIFEQFF	TGTGCCAGCTCCTTCACAGGGATTTTTGAGCAGTTCTTC
TRBV19	TRBJ1-2	TRBD1	NA	CASRGQGDGYTF	TGTGCCAGTAGGGGACAGGGAGATGGCTACACCTTC
TRBV7-2	TRBJ2-7	TRBD1	NA	CASSIAGTEYEQYF	TGTGCCAGCAGTATAGCCGGGACAGAATACGAGCAGTACTTC
TRBV9	TRBJ2-7	NA	NA	CASSPGQSSYEQYF	TGTGCCAGCAGCCCTGGACAGAGCTCCTACGAGCAGTACTTC
TRBV2	TRBJ1-5	NA	NA	CASSESLGANNQPQHF	TGTGCCAGCAGTGAGTCCTTGGGAGCGAACAATCAGCCCCAGCATTTT
TRBV10-3	TRBJ2-1	TRBD1	NA	CAISAGQGSYNEQFF	TGTGCCATCAGTGCGGGACAGGGAAGCTACAATGAGCAGTTCTTC
TRBV5-5	TRBJ1-5	NA	NA	CASSLRVGTFVDRNQPQHF	TGTGCCAGCAGCTTGCGGGTAGGGACATTCGTAGACCGCAATCAGCCCCAGCATTTT
TRBV10-3	TRBJ1-2	NA	NA	CATNLGGDLTYGYTF	TGTGCCACCAACCTGGGGGGGGACCTTACCTATGGCTACACCTTC
TRBV18	TRBJ2-7	NA	few	CASSPGIAGPTYEQYF	TGTGCCAGCTCACCGGGAATTGCGGGGCCGACCTACGAGCAGTACTTC
TRBV7-2	TRBJ1-5	TRBD1	NA	CASSSRTGGQPQHF	TGTGCCAGCAGCAGCAGGACAGGGGGGCAGCCCCAGCATTTT
TRBV7-8	TRBJ1-3	NA	NA	CASSLGSRNTIYF	TGTGCCAGCAGCCTAGGGTCGCGAAACACCATATATTTT
TRBV5-8	TRBJ1-1	NA	NA	CASSLFRGRAPEAFF	TGTGCCAGCAGCTTGTTCAGGGGCCGAGCCCCTGAAGCTTTCTTT
TRBV30	TRBJ1-2	NA	NA	CAADSYGYTF	TGTGCCGCTGACAGCTATGGCTACACCTTC
TRBV7-8	TRBJ1-1	NA	NA	CASSLAGRVNTEAFF	TGTGCCAGCAGCTTAGCGGGCAGGGTTAACACTGAAGCTTTCTTT
TRBV7-9	TRBJ2-7	NA	NA	CASSLGVMGPYEQYF	TGTGCCAGCAGCTTGGGGGTAATGGGGCCCTACGAGCAGTACTTC